This TCR beta chain was sequenced for a study of Graves' ophthalmopathy and Graves' hyperthyroidism. The CDR3 sequence is 14 residues long. The germline V gene has CDR1 SNHLY and CDR2 FYNNEI. The V gene lost 6 bases and the J gene lost 2 bases, with 10 bases spanning the gap. Scientists amplified the TCR beta CDR3 regions from RNA transcripts. Second-round multiplex PCR followed a first-round RT-PCR using HTBI primers. TCRdb redid the calling of the multiplex PCR reads with MiXCR, one entry per CDR3 protein. Here the sample spans almost 750,000 distinct CDR3 sequences, roughly two fifths being singletons.

V gene TRBV2 combines with J gene TRBJ1-4; D is unresolved. The clonotype was recovered from an adult man with Graves' ophthalmopathy. The source material was peripheral blood. The CDR3 reads CASRDTGTNEKLFF. CDR3 nucleotide sequence: TGTGCCAGCAGGGATACCGGGACTAATGAAAAACTGTTTTTT.